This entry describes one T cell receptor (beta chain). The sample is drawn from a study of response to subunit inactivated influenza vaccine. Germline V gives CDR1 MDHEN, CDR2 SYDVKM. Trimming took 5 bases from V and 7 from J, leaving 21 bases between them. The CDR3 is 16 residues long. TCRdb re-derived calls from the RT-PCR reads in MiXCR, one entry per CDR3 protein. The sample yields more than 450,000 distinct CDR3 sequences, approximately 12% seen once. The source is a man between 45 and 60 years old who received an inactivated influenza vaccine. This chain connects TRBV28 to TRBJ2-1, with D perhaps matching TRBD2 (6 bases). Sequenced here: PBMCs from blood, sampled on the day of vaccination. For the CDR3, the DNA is TGTGCCAGCAGTATCTCGATGGAGGGGCTCGGGAATGAGCAGTTCTTC. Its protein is CASSISMEGLGNEQFF. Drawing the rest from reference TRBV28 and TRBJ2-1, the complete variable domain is DVKVTQSSRYLVKRTGEKVFLECVQDMDHENMFWYRQDPGLGLRLIYFSYDVKMKEKGDIPEGYSVSREKKERFSLILESASTNQTSMYLCASSISMEGLGNEQFFGPGTRLTVL.